Each of the 24 T cell receptor beta chains below was sequenced from the same sample in a study of blood T cell repertoires in COVID-19. Clones were sequenced by immunoSEQ multiplex PCR, and TCRdb holds only the in-frame ones, with some missing. The sample has about 240,000 clones; around 87% are singletons. The sequenced sample consisted of peripheral blood. These receptors all come from a woman in her seventies with active or convalescent COVID-19.

In nucleotides, the CDR3 is TGCGCCAGCAGATTTGGACAGGGGGCCTCACCCCTCCACTTT. Amino acid sequence: CASRFGQGASPLHF. V and J are TRBV5-1 and TRBJ1-6; 11 nucleotides line up with TRBD1. Losses at the gene ends were 5 bases for V and 10 bases for J; bases not matched to a gene: 5. Germline lookup yields CDR1 SGHRS and CDR2 YFSETQ. There are 14 residues in the CDR3.

The chain combines TRBV12-3 or TRBV12-4 with TRBJ2-5; D is perhaps TRBD1 (5 bases). The CDR3 is 13 residues long. V lost 6 bases and J lost 1, with 9 bases in between. For the CDR3, the DNA is TGTGCCAGCAGCCCCAGGGCCCAAGAGACCCAGTACTTC. Its protein is CASSPRAQETQYF.

The chain recombines TRBV10-3 with TRBJ1-2; D is undetermined. Germline V gene data show CDR1 as ENHRY and CDR2 as SYGVKD. The CDR3 is made up of 13 amino acids. V shed 4 bases and J shed 4 bases, with 10 bases lying between them. CDR3 loop: CAISVETLYGYTF. As DNA, the CDR3 is TGTGCCATCAGTGTAGAAACTCTCTATGGCTACACCTTC.

This clone has only one observation. V and J are TRBV6-2 or TRBV6-3 and TRBJ2-1; D is possibly TRBD2 (6 bases). CDR3 length equals 14 residues. Deletions cut 0 bases from V and 7 bases from J, with 10 bases between. Germline V gene data show CDR1 as MNHEY and CDR2 as SVGEGT. CDR3 sequence reads: CASSYSGTVNEQFF. DNA of the CDR3: TGTGCCAGCAGTTACTCAGGGACTGTAAATGAGCAGTTCTTC.

The chain employs TRBV19 and TRBJ2-6; D may be TRBD2 (6 bases). The germline V and J ends were trimmed by 3 bases and 2 bases, with 8 bases remaining between them. This CDR3 is 15 amino acids long. Germline V CDR1 and CDR2: LNHDA, SQIVND (reference sequence). The CDR3 DNA reads as TGTGCCAGTAGTATCCAGCGGGCTGGGGCCAACGTCCTGACTTTC. It yields the protein CASSIQRAGANVLTF.

The chain carries TRBV4-3 and TRBJ1-3; D possibly corresponds to TRBD1 (6 bases). The CDR3 sequence is 17 residues long. Looked up from germline, CDR1 is LGHNA and CDR2 is YSLEER. Trimming removed 1 base from V and 0 bases from J, with 13 bases in between. This CDR3 is CASSQGFGTHSGNTIYF. CDR3 nucleotide sequence: TGCGCCAGCAGCCAAGGTTTCGGGACACACTCTGGAAACACCATATATTTT.

The chain employs TRBV7-9 and TRBJ1-1; D not resolved. Trimming took off 6 bases at V and 2 bases at J, with 19 bases between the two ends. The CDR3 consists of 16 residues. Germline loops: CDR1 SEHNR, CDR2 FQNEAQ (reference sequence). CDR3 DNA: TGTGCCAGCAGTCCGAGTCGCCCTTTAGCTAACACTGAAGCTTTCTTT. Translating gives CASSPSRPLANTEAFF. The full variable domain, in which reference TRBV7-9 and TRBJ1-1 provide the parts outside the CDR3, is DTGVSQNPRHKITKRGQNVTFRCDPISEHNRLYWYRQTLGQGPEFLTYFQNEAQLEKSRLLSDRFSAERPKGSFSTLEIQRTEQGDSAMYLCASSPSRPLANTEAFFGQGTRLTVV.

Comment on this clone: The same CDR3 is also encoded by other DNA sequences in this sample. V is TRBV2 and J is TRBJ1-5, with 8 bases identical to TRBD1. CDR1 and CDR2 (germline): SNHLY, FYNNEI. V lost 3 bases to trimming and J lost 5 bases; unmatched junction nucleotides: 9. The CDR3 sequence is 16 residues long. In nucleotides, the CDR3 is TGTGCCAGCAGTGAGGGTTGGGGGACAGGACATCAGCCCCAGCATTTT. Its translation is CASSEGWGTGHQPQHF.

This chain connects TRBV9 to TRBJ2-1, with D possibly being TRBD2 (5 bases). This CDR3 is 16 amino acids long. V lost 0 bases and J lost 0, with 10 bases in between. Germline values: CDR1 SGDLS, CDR2 YYNGEE. CDR3 coding DNA: TGTGCCAGCAGCGTAGAACCTGGGAGCTCCTACAATGAGCAGTTCTTC. This translates into CASSVEPGSSYNEQFF.

DNA of the CDR3: TGTGCCAGCAGCTTCGCCAGGGGATCCTACAATGAGCAGTTCTTC. Residues: CASSFARGSYNEQFF. V is TRBV7-6 and J is TRBJ2-1, with D tentatively TRBD1 (6 bases). The CDR3 loop spans 15 amino acids. In germline, CDR1 is SGHVS, CDR2 FNYEAQ. With 3 bases removed from V and 1 base from J, the gap between germline ends came to 10 bases.

In this sample, this clone turned up once. V gene TRBV19 combines with J gene TRBJ2-1; TRBD1 matches 7 bases. V trimming: 6 bases; J trimming: 10 bases; junction bases outside the gene matches: 21. Germline V gene data show CDR1 as LNHDA and CDR2 as SQIVND (reference sequence). The length of the CDR3 is 17 residues. CDR3 sequence: CASRSGARGILRGEQFF. Written as DNA, the CDR3 is TGTGCCAGTAGATCCGGGGCGAGAGGGATCCTCAGGGGGGAGCAGTTCTTC.

The V gene is TRBV6-5, the J gene TRBJ1-5; the match to TRBD1 covers 8 bases. Germline V lookup: CDR1 MNHEY, CDR2 SVGAGI. The CDR3 length is 14 residues. Trimming cost V 2 bases and J 7 bases; bases outside gene matches: 4. CDR3 residues: CASSYGTGGQPQHF. Here the CDR3 DNA reads TGTGCCAGCAGTTACGGAACAGGGGGACAGCCCCAGCATTTT.

With regard to this clone: In the same sample, other DNA sequences code for this CDR3. The rearrangement links TRBV7-2 to TRBJ1-1; 9 nucleotides agree with TRBD1. The CDR3 is 14 residues long. Germline loops: CDR1 SGHTA, CDR2 FQGNSA. V shed 5 bases and J 5 bases; nucleotides not matched to a gene: 6. CDR3 in amino acids: CASSLTGGGTEAFF. The CDR3 nucleotides read TGTGCCAGCAGCCTCACAGGGGGCGGGACTGAAGCTTTCTTT.

In this sample, this clone turned up once. The V gene is TRBV7-9, the J gene TRBJ1-6; the D gene is possibly TRBD1 (6 bases). Germline loops: CDR1 SEHNR, CDR2 FQNEAQ (reference sequence). The CDR3 runs to 14 residues. The V gene lost 6 bases and the J gene lost 12 bases, with 18 bases spanning the gap. CDR3 protein: CASRPYRAGKPLHF. The CDR3 region has the DNA TGTGCCAGCAGACCCTACAGGGCCGGGAAACCCCTCCACTTT. The full variable domain, in which reference TRBV7-9 and TRBJ1-6 provide the parts outside the CDR3, is DTGVSQNPRHKITKRGQNVTFRCDPISEHNRLYWYRQTLGQGPEFLTYFQNEAQLEKSRLLSDRFSAERPKGSFSTLEIQRTEQGDSAMYLCASRPYRAGKPLHFGNGTRLTVT.

CDR3 in DNA: TGTGCCACCAGTGACCCGACAGTTTCGAACTATGGCTACACCTTC. It yields the protein CATSDPTVSNYGYTF. The V and J genes are TRBV24-1 and TRBJ1-2, with D maybe TRBD1 (5 bases). CDR1 and CDR2 from the germline V gene are KGHDR and SFDVKD. Between the trimmed V and J ends, which lost 4 bases and 2 bases, there was a span of 13 bases. This CDR3 is 15 amino acids long.

The V gene is TRBV4-1, the J gene TRBJ2-3, with 9 positions matching TRBD2. V trimming: 4 bases; J trimming: 4 bases; junction bases outside the gene matches: 6. CDR1 is MGHRA and CDR2 is YSYEKL in the germline V gene. This CDR3 contains 15 residues. CDR3 protein: CASSPNSGGPDTQYF. The DNA of the CDR3 is TGCGCCAGCAGCCCGAATAGCGGGGGACCAGATACGCAGTATTTT.

This chain uses TRBV29-1 with TRBJ1-1; tentative D call: TRBD1 (6 bases). Trimming removed 6 bases at V and 0 bases at J, with 11 bases between. This CDR3 has 13 amino acids. Per germline, CDR1 SQVTM and CDR2 ANQGSEA. The CDR3 coding sequence is TGCAGCGTGAAACAGGGAGTGAACACTGAAGCTTTCTTT. It codes for CSVKQGVNTEAFF.

The gene calls are TRBV11-2 and TRBJ2-1, with D possibly matching TRBD2 (6 bases). The ends were cut back, 2 bases at V and 3 bases at J, with 11 bases in the middle. The CDR3 extends over 15 amino acids. Germline V gene sequence: CDR1 SGHAT, CDR2 FQNNGV. CDR3 DNA: TGTGCCAGCAGCTTACGACTAGGTCTCTACAATGAGCAGTTCTTC. Protein: CASSLRLGLYNEQFF.

The chain employs TRBV7-2 and TRBJ2-3, with TRBD2 as a possible D gene (6 bases). V lost 0 bases and J 6 bases, leaving 10 bases between the germline ends. The CDR3 is 14 residues long. The germline gives CDR1 SGHTA, CDR2 FQGNSA. DNA for the CDR3: TGTGCCAGCAGCTTAGCGGGGGGTAGGGATACGCAGTATTTT. Translated, it gives CASSLAGGRDTQYF.

This clone has a handful of counts. The rearrangement links TRBV27 to TRBJ2-1; 8 bases line up with TRBD1. The junction had 8 bases not matched to a gene; V was cut back by 4 bases and J by 0 bases. Germline CDR1 is MNHEY and CDR2 is SMNVEV (reference sequence). This CDR3 spans 17 amino acids. CDR3 loop: CASSSRDRSVSYNEQFF. CDR3 sequence (DNA): TGTGCCAGCAGTTCAAGGGACAGGTCTGTCTCCTACAATGAGCAGTTCTTC.

The chain couples TRBV5-1 to TRBJ2-7; D gene uncertain. Germline CDR1 is SGHRS and CDR2 is YFSETQ. V lost 0 bases and J 4 bases, leaving 8 bases between the germline ends. The CDR3 is 13 amino acids. The CDR3 reads CASSLVAAYEQYF. In DNA, the CDR3 is TGCGCCAGCAGCTTGGTAGCAGCGTACGAGCAGTACTTC.

The chain uses TRBV16 and TRBJ1-5; D is perhaps TRBD1 (6 bases). The V gene's germline CDR1 is KGHSY and CDR2 FQNENV. The CDR3 runs to 14 residues. The V and J ends lost 0 bases and 6 bases respectively, with 9 bases between them. Written as DNA, the CDR3 is TGTGCCAGCAGCCAATCGGCAGGGGTTCAGCCCCAGCATTTT. Amino acid sequence: CASSQSAGVQPQHF.

The chain joins TRBV3-1 (or the pseudogene TRBV3-2) to TRBJ2-7, with D hard to call. The CDR3 runs 16 residues. With 1 base removed from V and 2 bases from J, the gap between germline ends came to 15 bases. CDR1 LGHDT and CDR2 YNNKEL come from the germline V gene (reference sequence). DNA of the CDR3: TGTGCCAGCAGCCAAGGGCTTCTTCTTTTGACCTACGAGCAGTACTTC. It encodes CASSQGLLLLTYEQYF.

The chain has TRBV7-6 and TRBJ1-5; D is unresolved. CDR1 and CDR2 (germline): SGHVS, FNYEAQ. The ends were cut back, 1 base at V and 0 bases at J, with 7 bases in the middle. This CDR3 contains 15 residues. DNA of the CDR3: TGTGCCAGCAGCTTAGGGGCAGCTAGCAATCAGCCCCAGCATTTT. This gives the protein CASSLGAASNQPQHF.